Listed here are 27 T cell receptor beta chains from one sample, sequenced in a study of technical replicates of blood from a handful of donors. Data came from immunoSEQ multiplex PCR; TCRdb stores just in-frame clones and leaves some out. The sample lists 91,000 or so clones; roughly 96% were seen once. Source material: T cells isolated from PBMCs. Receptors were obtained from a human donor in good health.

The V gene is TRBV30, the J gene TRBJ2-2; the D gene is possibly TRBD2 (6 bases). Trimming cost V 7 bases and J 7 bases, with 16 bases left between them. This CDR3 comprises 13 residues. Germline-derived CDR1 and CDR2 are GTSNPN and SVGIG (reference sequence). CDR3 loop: CASQWRGVGELFF. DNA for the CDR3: TGTGCCTCGCAATGGAGGGGTGTCGGGGAGCTGTTTTTT.

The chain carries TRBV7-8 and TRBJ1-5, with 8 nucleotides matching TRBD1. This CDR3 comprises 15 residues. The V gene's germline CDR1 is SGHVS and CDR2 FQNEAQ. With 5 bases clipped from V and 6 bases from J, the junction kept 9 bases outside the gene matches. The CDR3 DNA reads TGTGCCAGCAGCCTTGGACAGGGATTAGCTCAGCCCCAGCATTTT. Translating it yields CASSLGQGLAQPQHF.

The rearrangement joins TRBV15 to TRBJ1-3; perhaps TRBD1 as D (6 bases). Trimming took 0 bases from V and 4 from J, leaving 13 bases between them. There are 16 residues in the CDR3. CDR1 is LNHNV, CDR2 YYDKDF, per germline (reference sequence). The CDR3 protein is CATSRDLIGTGNTIYF. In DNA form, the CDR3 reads TGTGCCACCAGCAGAGATTTAATAGGGACAGGAAACACCATATATTTT.

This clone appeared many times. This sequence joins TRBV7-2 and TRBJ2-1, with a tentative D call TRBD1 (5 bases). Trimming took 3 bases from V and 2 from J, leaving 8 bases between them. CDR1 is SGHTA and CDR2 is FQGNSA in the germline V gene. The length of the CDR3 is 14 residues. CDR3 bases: TGTGCCAGCAGCTTCCAGGACACCTACAATGAGCAGTTCTTC. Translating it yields CASSFQDTYNEQFF.

The CDR3 DNA is TGTGCCAGCAGCCCAGGGGGCCGACAGCCCCAGCATTTT. Its protein is CASSPGGRQPQHF. The V call is TRBV7-9, the J call TRBJ1-5, with 8 positions matching TRBD1. The germline V gene has CDR1 SEHNR and CDR2 FQNEAQ (reference sequence). With 5 bases clipped from V and 7 bases from J, the junction kept 4 bases outside the gene matches. There are 13 residues in the CDR3.

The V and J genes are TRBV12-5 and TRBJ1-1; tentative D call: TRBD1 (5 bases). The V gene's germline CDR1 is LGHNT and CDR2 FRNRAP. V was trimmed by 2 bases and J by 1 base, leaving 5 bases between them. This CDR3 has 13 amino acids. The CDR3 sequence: CASGLRGNTEAFF. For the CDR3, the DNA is TGTGCTAGTGGTTTGAGGGGGAACACTGAAGCTTTCTTT.

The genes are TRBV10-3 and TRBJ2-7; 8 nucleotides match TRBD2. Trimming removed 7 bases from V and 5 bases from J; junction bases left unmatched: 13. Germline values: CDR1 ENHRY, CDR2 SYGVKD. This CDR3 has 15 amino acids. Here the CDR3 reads CAIKRETRFFNEQYF. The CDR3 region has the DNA TGTGCCATCAAGCGGGAGACTAGGTTTTTCAACGAGCAGTACTTC.

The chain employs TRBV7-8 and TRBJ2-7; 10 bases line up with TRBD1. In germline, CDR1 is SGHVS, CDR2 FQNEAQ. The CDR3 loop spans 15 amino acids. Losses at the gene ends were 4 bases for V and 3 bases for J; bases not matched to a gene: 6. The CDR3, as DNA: TGTGCCAGCAGCTCTCCGGGACAGGGGATCTACGAGCAGTACTTC. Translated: CASSSPGQGIYEQYF.

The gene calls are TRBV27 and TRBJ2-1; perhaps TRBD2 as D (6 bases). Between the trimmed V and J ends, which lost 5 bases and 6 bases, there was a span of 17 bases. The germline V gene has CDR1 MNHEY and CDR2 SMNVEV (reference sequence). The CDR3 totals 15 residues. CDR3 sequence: CASSPLGTVTNEQFF. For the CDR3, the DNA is TGTGCCAGCAGTCCGCTAGGGACTGTTACCAATGAGCAGTTCTTC.

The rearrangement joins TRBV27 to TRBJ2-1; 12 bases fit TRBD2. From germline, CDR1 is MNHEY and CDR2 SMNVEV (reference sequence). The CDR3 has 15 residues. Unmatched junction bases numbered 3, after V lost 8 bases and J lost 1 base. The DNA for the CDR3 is TGTGCCAGCGGGGGGACTAGCGGGTCCTACAATGAGCAGTTCTTC. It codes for CASGGTSGSYNEQFF.

For the CDR3, the DNA is TGTGCCAGCAGTTACCGAGGACAGGTCTTAACTGAAGCTTTCTTT. Translated: CASSYRGQVLTEAFF. The chain combines TRBV6-8 with TRBJ1-1, with 7 bases matching TRBD1. Germline values: CDR1 MNHGY, CDR2 SAAAGT. The CDR3 runs 15 residues. Unmatched junction bases numbered 8, after V lost 2 bases and J lost 5 bases.

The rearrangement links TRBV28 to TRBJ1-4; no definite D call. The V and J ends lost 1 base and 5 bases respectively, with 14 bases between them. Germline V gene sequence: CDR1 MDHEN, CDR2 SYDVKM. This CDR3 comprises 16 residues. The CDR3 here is CASSLSQIPRNEKLFF. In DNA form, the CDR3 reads TGTGCCAGCAGTTTATCCCAGATCCCGAGGAATGAAAAACTGTTTTTT.

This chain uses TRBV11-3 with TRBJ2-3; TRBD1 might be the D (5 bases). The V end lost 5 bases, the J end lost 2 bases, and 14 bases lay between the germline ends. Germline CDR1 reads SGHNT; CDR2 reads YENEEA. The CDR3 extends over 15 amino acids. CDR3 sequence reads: CASSRGSLITDTQYF. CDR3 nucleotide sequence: TGTGCCAGCAGCAGGGGATCTCTTATCACAGATACGCAGTATTTT.

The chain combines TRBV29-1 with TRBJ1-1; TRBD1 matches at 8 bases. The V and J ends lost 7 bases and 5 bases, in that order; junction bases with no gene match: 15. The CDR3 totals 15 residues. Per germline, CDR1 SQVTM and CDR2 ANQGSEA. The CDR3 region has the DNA TGCAGCGCCTTATCCAGGGGGCGAGGTGAGACTGAAGCTTTCTTT. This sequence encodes CSALSRGRGETEAFF.

CDR3 in DNA: TGTGCCAGCAGCGCCAGCCGGTCTAGCGGGACCCATACGCAGTATTTT. This gives the protein CASSASRSSGTHTQYF. The chain combines TRBV6-4 with TRBJ2-3; 9 bases line up with TRBD2. V gave up 6 bases and J gave up 7 bases; unmatched junction bases: 14. This CDR3 region has 16 residues. Germline CDR1 and CDR2: MRHNA and SNTAGT.

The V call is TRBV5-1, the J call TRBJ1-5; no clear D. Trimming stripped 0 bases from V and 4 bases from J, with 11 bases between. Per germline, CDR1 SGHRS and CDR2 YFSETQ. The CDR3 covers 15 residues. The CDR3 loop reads CASSLAGGANQPQHF. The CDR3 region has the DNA TGCGCCAGCAGCTTGGCCGGCGGAGCTAATCAGCCCCAGCATTTT.

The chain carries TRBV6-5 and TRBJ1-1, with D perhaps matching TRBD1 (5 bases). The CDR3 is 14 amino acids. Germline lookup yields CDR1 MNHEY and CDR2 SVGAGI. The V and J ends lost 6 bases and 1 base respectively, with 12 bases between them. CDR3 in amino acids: CASRKPTENTEAFF. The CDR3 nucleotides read TGTGCCAGCAGAAAACCGACAGAGAACACTGAAGCTTTCTTT.

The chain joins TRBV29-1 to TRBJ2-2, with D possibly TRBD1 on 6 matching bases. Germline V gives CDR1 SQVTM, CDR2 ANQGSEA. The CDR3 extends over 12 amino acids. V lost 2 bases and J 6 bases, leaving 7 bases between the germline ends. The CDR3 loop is CSVEQGSGELFF. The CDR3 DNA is TGCAGCGTTGAACAGGGGTCCGGGGAGCTGTTTTTT.

CDR3 protein: CASSYAGTAGANVLTF. Written as DNA, the CDR3 is TGTGCCAGCAGTTACGCCGGGACAGCTGGGGCCAACGTCCTGACTTTC. The J gene is TRBJ2-6, the V gene TRBV6-5; 7 nucleotides agree with TRBD1. Germline assignment: CDR1 MNHEY and CDR2 SVGAGI. This CDR3 comprises 16 residues. Trimming cost V 2 bases and J 2 bases; bases outside gene matches: 3.

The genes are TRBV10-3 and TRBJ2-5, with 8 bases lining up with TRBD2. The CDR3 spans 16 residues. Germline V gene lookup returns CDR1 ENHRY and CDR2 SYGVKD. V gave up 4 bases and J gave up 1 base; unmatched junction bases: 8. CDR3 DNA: TGTGCCATCAGTGGATCAGAACTAGCGGCCCAAGAGACCCAGTACTTC. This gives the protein CAISGSELAAQETQYF.

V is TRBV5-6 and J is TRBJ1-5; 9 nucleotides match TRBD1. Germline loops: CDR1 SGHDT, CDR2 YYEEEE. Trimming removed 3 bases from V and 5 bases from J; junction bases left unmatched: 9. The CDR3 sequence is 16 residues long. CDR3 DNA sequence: TGTGCCAGCAGCTCGGGGACAGGGAGGTTGGATCAGCCCCAGCATTTT. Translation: CASSSGTGRLDQPQHF.

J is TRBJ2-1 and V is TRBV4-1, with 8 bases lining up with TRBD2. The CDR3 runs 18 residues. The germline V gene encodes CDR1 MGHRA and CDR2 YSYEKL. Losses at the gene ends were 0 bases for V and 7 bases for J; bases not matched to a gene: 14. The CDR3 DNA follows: TGCGCCAGCAGCCAAGATTTGCGGGGGGTCCGGGGGATTAATGAGCAGTTCTTC. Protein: CASSQDLRGVRGINEQFF.

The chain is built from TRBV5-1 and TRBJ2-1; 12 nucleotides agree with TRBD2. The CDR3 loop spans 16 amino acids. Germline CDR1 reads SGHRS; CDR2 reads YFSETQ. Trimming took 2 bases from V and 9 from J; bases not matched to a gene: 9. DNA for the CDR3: TGCGCCAGCAGCTTCCTAGCGGGGGGGGCCGTTCGTGAGCAGTTCTTC. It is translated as CASSFLAGGAVREQFF.

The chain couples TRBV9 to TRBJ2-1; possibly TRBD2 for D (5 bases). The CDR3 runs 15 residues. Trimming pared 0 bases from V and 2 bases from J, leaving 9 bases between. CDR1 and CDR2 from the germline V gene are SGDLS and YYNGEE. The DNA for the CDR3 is TGTGCCAGCAGCGTAGACCGGGGTGCCTACAATGAGCAGTTCTTC. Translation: CASSVDRGAYNEQFF.

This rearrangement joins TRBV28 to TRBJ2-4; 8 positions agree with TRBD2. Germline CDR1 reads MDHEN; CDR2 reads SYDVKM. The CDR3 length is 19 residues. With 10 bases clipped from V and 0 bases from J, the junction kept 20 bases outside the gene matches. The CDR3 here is CATAGGLREDTVAKNIQYF. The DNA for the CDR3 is TGTGCCACCGCGGGAGGTCTTCGCGAAGACACCGTAGCCAAAAACATTCAGTACTTC.

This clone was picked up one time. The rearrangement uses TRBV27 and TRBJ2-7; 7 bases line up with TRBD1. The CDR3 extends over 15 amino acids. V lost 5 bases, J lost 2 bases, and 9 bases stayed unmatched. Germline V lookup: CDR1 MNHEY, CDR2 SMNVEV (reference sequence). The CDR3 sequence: CASSSPGQQPYEQYF. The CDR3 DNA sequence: TGTGCCAGCAGTAGCCCGGGACAGCAGCCCTACGAGCAGTACTTC.

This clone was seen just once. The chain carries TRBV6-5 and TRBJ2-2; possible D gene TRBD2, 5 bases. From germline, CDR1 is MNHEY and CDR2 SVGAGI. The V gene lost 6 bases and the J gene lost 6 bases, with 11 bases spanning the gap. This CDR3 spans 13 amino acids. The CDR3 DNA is TGTGCCAGCAGCGGCGGGTCCTCCGGGGAGCTGTTTTTT. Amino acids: CASSGGSSGELFF.